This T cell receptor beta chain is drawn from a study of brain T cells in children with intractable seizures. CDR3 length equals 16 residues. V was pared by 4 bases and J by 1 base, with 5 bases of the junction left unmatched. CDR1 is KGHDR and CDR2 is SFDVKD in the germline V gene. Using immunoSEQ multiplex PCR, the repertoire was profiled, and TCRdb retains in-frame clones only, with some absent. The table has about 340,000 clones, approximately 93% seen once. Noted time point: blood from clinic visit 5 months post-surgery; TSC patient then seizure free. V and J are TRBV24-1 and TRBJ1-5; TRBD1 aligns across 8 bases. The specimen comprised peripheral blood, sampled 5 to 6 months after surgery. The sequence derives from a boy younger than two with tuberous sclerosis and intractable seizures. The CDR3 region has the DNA TGTGCCACCAGTGAGCATCAGGGGGCGAGCAATCAGCCCCAGCATTTT. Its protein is CATSEHQGASNQPQHF.